This TCR beta chain appears in the sequencing data of a study of control samples from healthy donors and cancer patients. The protocol was immunoSEQ multiplex PCR, while the TCRdb copy is restricted to in-frame clones and leaves out a portion. The sample yields about 410,000 clones, roughly 90% seen once. CDR1 DFQATT and CDR2 SNEGSKA come from the germline V gene (reference sequence). CDR3 length: 14 amino acids. V was pared by 3 bases and J by 7 bases, with 16 bases between. The sample was PBMCs. This receptor was obtained from a man between 40 and 49 years old with head and neck cancer. The chain is built from TRBV20-1 and TRBJ1-5; D remains unclear. CDR3 bases: TGCAGTGCTAGTGAACCGGGTATGGTACAGCCCCAGCATTTT. It specifies CSASEPGMVQPQHF.